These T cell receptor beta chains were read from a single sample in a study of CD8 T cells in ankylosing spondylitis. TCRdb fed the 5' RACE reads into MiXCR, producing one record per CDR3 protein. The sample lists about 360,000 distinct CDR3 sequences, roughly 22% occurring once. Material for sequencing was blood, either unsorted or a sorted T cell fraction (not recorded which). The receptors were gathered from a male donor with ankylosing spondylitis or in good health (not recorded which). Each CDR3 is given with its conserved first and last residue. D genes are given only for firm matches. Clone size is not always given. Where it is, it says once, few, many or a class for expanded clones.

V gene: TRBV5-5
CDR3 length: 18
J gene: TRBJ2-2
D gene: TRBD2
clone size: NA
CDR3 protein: CASSLAFGTSGGAGELFF
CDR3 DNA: TGTGCCAGCAGCTTGGCCTTCGGGACTAGCGGGGGGGCCGGGGAGCTGTTTTTT

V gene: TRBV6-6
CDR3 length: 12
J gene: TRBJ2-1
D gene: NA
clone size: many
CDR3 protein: CASSSQGNEQFF
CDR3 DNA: TGTGCCAGCAGTTCACAGGGCAATGAGCAGTTCTTC

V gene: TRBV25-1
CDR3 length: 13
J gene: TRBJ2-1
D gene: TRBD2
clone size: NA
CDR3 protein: CASTSGGGNEQFF
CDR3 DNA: TGTGCCAGCACTAGCGGGGGAGGCAATGAGCAGTTCTTC

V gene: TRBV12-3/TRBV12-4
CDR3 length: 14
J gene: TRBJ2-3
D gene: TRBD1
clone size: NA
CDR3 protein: CASSQDRGPRTQYF
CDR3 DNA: TGTGCCAGCAGTCAAGACAGGGGGCCAAGGACGCAGTATTTT

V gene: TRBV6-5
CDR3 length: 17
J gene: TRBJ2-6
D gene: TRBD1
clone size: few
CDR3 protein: CASSYRTGDPGANVLTF
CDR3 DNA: TGTGCCAGCAGTTATCGGACAGGGGACCCTGGGGCCAACGTCCTGACTTTC

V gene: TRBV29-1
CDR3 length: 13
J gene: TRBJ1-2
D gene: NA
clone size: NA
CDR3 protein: CSVEPGLNYGYTF
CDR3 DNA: TGCAGCGTTGAGCCGGGGTTGAACTATGGCTACACCTTC

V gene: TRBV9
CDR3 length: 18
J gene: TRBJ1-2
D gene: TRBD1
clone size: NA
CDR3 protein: CASSGGQGEERFNYGYTF
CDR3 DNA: TGTGCCAGCAGCGGGGGACAGGGAGAGGAGAGGTTTAACTATGGCTACACCTTC

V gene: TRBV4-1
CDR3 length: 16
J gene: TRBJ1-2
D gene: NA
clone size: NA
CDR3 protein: CASSQERQYPSYGYTF
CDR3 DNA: TGCGCCAGCAGCCAAGAACGGCAGTACCCCTCCTATGGCTACACCTTC

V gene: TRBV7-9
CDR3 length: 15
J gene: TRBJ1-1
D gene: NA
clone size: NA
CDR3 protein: CASSPWTDMNTEAFF
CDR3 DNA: TGTGCCAGCAGCCCTTGGACAGACATGAACACTGAAGCTTTCTTT

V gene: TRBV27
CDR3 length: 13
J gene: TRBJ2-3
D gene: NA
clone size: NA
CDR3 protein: CASSWDPGATQYF
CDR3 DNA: TGTGCCAGCAGTTGGGACCCCGGAGCTACGCAGTATTTT

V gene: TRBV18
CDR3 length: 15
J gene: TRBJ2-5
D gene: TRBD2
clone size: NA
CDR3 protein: CASSPPGLASETQYF
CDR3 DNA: TGTGCCAGCTCACCACCGGGACTAGCGTCCGAGACCCAGTACTTT

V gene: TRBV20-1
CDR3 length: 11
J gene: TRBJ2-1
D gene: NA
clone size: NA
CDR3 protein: CSAKQVGEQFF
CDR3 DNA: TGCAGTGCTAAACAGGTTGGTGAGCAGTTCTTC

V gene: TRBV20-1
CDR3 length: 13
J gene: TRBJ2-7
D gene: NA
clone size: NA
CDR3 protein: CSARVLGESEQYF
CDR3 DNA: TGCAGTGCTAGAGTTCTGGGGGAGAGCGAGCAGTACTTC

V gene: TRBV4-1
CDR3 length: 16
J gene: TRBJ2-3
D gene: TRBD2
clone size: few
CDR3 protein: CASSQMAGGSTDTQYF
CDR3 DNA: TGCGCCAGCAGCCAAATGGCGGGGGGGTCCACAGATACGCAGTATTTT

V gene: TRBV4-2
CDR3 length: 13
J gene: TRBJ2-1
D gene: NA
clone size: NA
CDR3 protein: CASSQGRFSEQFF
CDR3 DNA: TGTGCCAGCAGCCAAGGTAGATTTAGTGAGCAGTTCTTC

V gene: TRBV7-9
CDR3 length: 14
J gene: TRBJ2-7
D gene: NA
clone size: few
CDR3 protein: CASSFLDLSYEQYF
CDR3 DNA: TGTGCCAGCAGCTTTCTGGACCTCTCCTACGAGCAGTACTTC

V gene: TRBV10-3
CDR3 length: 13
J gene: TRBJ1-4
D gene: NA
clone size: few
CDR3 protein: CAIRGTANEKLFF
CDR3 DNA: TGTGCCATCAGAGGGACGGCCAATGAAAAACTGTTTTTT

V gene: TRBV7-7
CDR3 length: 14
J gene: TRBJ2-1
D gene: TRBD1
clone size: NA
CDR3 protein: CASSLTPQGREQFF
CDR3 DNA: TGTGCTAGCAGCTTAACCCCACAGGGGAGAGAGCAGTTCTTC

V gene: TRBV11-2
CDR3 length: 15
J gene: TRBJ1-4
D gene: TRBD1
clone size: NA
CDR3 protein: CASSHGTGINEKLFF
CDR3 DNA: TGTGCCAGCAGCCACGGGACAGGAATAAATGAAAAACTGTTTTTT

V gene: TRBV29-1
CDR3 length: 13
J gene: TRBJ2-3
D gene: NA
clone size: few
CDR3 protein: CSVDGGFTDTQYF
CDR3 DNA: TGCAGCGTTGACGGGGGTTTCACAGATACGCAGTATTTT

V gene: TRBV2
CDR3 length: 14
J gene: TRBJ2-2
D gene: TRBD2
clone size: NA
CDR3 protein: CASESGGRAGELFF
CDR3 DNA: TGTGCCAGTGAGAGCGGGGGCAGGGCCGGGGAGCTGTTTTTT

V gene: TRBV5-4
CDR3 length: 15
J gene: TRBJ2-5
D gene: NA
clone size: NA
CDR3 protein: CASSLELGGAETQYF
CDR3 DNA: TGTGCCAGCAGCTTGGAGTTAGGAGGGGCAGAGACCCAGTACTTC

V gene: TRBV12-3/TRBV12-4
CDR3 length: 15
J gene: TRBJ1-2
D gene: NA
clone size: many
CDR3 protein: CASSAHPDSFYGYTF
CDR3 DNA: TGTGCCAGCAGTGCACACCCGGACAGTTTCTATGGCTACACCTTC

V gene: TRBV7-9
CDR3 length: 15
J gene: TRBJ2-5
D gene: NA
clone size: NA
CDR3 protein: CASSLGGQSRETQYF
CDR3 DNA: TGTGCCAGCAGCTTAGGCGGACAGTCTAGGGAGACCCAGTACTTC

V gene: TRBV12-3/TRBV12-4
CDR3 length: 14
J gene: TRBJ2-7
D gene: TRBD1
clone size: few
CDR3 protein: CASRTGTGTYEQYF
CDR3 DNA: TGTGCCAGCAGAACCGGGACAGGGACCTACGAGCAGTACTTC

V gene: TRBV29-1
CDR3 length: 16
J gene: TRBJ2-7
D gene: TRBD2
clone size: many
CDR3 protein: CSAGQGGLAGAYEQYF
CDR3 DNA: TGCAGCGCGGGACAGGGAGGACTAGCGGGGGCCTACGAGCAGTACTTC

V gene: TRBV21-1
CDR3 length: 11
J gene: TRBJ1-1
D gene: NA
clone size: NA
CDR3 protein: CASIVNTEAFF
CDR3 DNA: TGTGCCAGCATCGTGAACACTGAAGCTTTCTTT

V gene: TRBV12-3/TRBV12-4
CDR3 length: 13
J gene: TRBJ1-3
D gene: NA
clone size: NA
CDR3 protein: CASSSNTGNTIYF
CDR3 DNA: TGTGCCAGCAGTTCCAACACTGGAAACACCATATATTTT

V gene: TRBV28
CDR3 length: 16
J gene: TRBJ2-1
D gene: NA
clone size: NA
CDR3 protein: CATHPSRASEMDEQFF
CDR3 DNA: TGTGCCACCCACCCGTCGAGGGCCTCGGAAATGGATGAGCAGTTCTTC

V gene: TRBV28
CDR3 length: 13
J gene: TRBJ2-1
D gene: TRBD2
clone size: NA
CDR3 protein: CASSLTGGHEQFF
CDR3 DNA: TGTGCCAGCAGTTTGACGGGGGGGCATGAGCAGTTCTTC

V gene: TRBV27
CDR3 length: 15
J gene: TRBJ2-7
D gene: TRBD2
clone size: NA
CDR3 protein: CASSMTSGNTYEQYF
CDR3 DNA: TGTGCCAGCAGTATGACTAGCGGGAACACCTACGAGCAGTACTTC

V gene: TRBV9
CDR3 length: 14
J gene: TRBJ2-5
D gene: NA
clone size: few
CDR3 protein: CASSVAGTPETQYF
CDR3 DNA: TGTGCCAGCAGCGTAGCAGGGACCCCAGAGACCCAGTACTTC

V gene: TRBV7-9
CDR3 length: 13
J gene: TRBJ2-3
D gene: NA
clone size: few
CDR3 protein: CATWTASTDTQYF
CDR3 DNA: TGTGCCACCTGGACGGCTAGCACAGATACGCAGTATTTT

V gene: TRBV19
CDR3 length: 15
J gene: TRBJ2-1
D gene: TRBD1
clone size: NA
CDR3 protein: CASTGRDREYNEQFF
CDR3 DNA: TGTGCCAGTACCGGAAGGGACAGGGAATACAATGAGCAGTTCTTC

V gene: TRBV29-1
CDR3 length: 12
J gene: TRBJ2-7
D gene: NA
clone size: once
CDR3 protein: CSGRMGGGEQYF
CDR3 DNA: TGCAGCGGCCGGATGGGGGGCGGCGAGCAGTACTTC

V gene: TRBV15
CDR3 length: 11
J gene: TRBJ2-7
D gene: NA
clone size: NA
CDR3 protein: CATSDDYEQYF
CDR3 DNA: TGTGCCACCAGCGACGACTACGAGCAGTACTTC

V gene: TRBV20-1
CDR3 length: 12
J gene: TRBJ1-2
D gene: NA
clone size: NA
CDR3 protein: CTRWAEHYGYTF
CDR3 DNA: TGCACCCGATGGGCGGAGCACTATGGCTACACCTTC

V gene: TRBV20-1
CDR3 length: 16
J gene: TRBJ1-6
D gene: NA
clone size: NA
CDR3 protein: CSARDPDGGRNSPLHF
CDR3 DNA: TGCAGTGCTAGAGATCCCGACGGGGGAAGAAATTCACCCCTCCACTTT

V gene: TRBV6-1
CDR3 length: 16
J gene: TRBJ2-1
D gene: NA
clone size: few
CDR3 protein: CASSQRQGGDYNEQFF
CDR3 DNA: TGTGCCAGCAGCCAACGACAGGGAGGGGATTACAATGAGCAGTTCTTC

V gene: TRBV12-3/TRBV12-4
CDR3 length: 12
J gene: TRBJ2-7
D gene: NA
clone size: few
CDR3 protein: CASSQGSAEQYF
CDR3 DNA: TGTGCCAGCAGTCAGGGTTCCGCCGAGCAGTACTTC

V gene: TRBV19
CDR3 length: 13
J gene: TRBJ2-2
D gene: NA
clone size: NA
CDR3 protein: CASRGRNTGELFF
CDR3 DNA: TGTGCCAGCCGGGGCCGGAACACCGGGGAGCTGTTTTTT

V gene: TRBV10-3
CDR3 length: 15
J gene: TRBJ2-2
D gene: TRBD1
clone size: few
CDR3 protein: CAISPGQGNTGELFF
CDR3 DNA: TGTGCCATCAGTCCGGGACAGGGGAACACCGGGGAGCTGTTTTTT